What follows are 29 T cell receptor beta chains derived from one specimen sequenced in a study of cytomegalovirus exposure and HLA in healthy donors. Method: immunoSEQ multiplex PCR; TCRdb's copy keeps in-frame clones and lacks some. The sample consists of approximately 59,000 clones, over 90% of them appearing once. The sample was PBMCs. The receptors derive from a man in his late teens or twenties in good health and CMV-seropositive.

The chain is built from TRBV27 and TRBJ2-7; 7 bases align to TRBD1. Trimming took 5 bases from V and 3 from J; bases not matched to a gene: 7. CDR1 and CDR2 (germline): MNHEY, SMNVEV (reference sequence). There are 14 residues in the CDR3. Here the CDR3 reads CASSVQGIVYEQYF. CDR3 nucleotide sequence: TGTGCCAGCAGTGTACAGGGGATAGTCTACGAGCAGTACTTC.

The J gene is TRBJ2-1, the V gene TRBV11-1; 7 nucleotides match TRBD2. V gave up 3 bases and J gave up 8 bases; unmatched junction bases: 16. CDR1 SGHAT and CDR2 FQDESV come from the germline V gene (reference sequence). The CDR3 length is 17 residues. The CDR3 DNA sequence: TGTGCCAGCAGCTTCAGTAGGGCTAGCGGAGGGTTGGATGAGCAGTTCTTC. This codes for CASSFSRASGGLDEQFF.

The genes are TRBV6-5 and TRBJ1-1; 7 bases agree with TRBD1. Germline assignment: CDR1 MNHEY and CDR2 SVGAGI. V was clipped by 6 bases and J by 1 base; unmatched bases: 2. The CDR3 has 13 residues. This chain's CDR3 is CASRDRRNTEAFF. The CDR3 DNA sequence: TGTGCCAGCAGGGACAGGCGGAACACTGAAGCTTTCTTT.

V and J are TRBV7-9 and TRBJ2-1; 13 bases are a match to TRBD2. V was clipped by 4 bases and J by 7 bases; unmatched bases: 4. The CDR3 is 15 amino acids. CDR1 is SEHNR, CDR2 FQNEAQ, per germline (reference sequence). CDR3 bases: TGTGCCAGCAGCTCGACTAGCGGGAGGATAAATGAGCAGTTCTTC. Translated: CASSSTSGRINEQFF.

For the CDR3, the DNA is TGTGCCAGCAGCTTAGTAGGACTACAAGAGACCCAGTACTTC. Protein sequence: CASSLVGLQETQYF. The chain combines TRBV7-2 with TRBJ2-5; tentatively, D is TRBD2 (6 bases). Trimming stripped 1 base from V and 2 bases from J, with 8 bases between. The CDR3 length is 14 residues. From germline, CDR1 is SGHTA and CDR2 FQGNSA.

The chain carries TRBV7-8 and TRBJ2-1, with 9 bases aligning to TRBD1. Trimming removed 5 bases from V and 5 bases from J; junction bases left unmatched: 4. The CDR3 loop spans 14 amino acids. Germline V gives CDR1 SGHVS, CDR2 FQNEAQ. CDR3 sequence (DNA): TGTGCCAGCAGCAACCGGGACAGGGACAATGAGCAGTTCTTC. Translated, it gives CASSNRDRDNEQFF.

The chain carries TRBV15 and TRBJ1-3; D not resolved. The CDR3 is 13 residues long. CDR1 is LNHNV, CDR2 YYDKDF, per germline (reference sequence). V gave up 0 bases and J gave up 8 bases, with 8 bases separating them. This CDR3 is CATSRDWRDTIYF. In DNA form, the CDR3 reads TGTGCCACCAGCAGAGATTGGCGGGACACCATATATTTT. Full variable domain (outside the CDR3, taken from reference TRBV15 and TRBJ1-3): DAMVIQNPRYQVTQFGKPVTLSCSQTLNHNVMYWYQQKSSQAPKLLFHYYDKDFNNEADTPDNFQSRRPNTSFCFLDIRSPGLGDTAMYLCATSRDWRDTIYFGEGSWLTVV.

This chain connects TRBV6-4 to TRBJ1-2; the D gene is possibly TRBD1 (5 bases). CDR1 and CDR2 from the germline V gene are MRHNA and SNTAGT. Trimming took 3 bases from V and 1 from J, leaving 6 bases between them. The CDR3 totals 13 residues. The CDR3 DNA follows: TGTGCCAGCAGTGAGGACAATAACTATGGCTACACCTTC. It translates to CASSEDNNYGYTF.

The V call is TRBV5-1, the J call TRBJ2-3; no clear D. The V gene lost 4 bases and the J gene lost 6 bases, with 18 bases spanning the gap. There are 15 residues in the CDR3. Germline V lookup: CDR1 SGHRS, CDR2 YFSETQ. The CDR3 loop is CASSLYATQSDTQYF. The CDR3 DNA reads as TGCGCCAGCAGCCTATATGCGACACAGTCGGATACGCAGTATTTT.

This chain connects TRBV7-9 to TRBJ2-2; D possibly corresponds to TRBD1 (6 bases). Trimming removed 8 bases at V and 4 bases at J, with 8 bases between. The germline V gene has CDR1 SEHNR and CDR2 FQNEAQ (reference sequence). The length of the CDR3 is 12 residues. CDR3 nucleotide sequence: TGTGCCAGCGGGGGCGGCACCGGGGAGCTGTTTTTT. Protein: CASGGGTGELFF. Full variable domain (rest looked up from reference TRBV7-9 and TRBJ2-2): DTGVSQNPRHKITKRGQNVTFRCDPISEHNRLYWYRQTLGQGPEFLTYFQNEAQLEKSRLLSDRFSAERPKGSFSTLEIQRTEQGDSAMYLCASGGGTGELFFGEGSRLTVL.

The rearrangement links TRBV9 to TRBJ2-3, with D maybe TRBD2 (6 bases). Germline V CDR1 and CDR2: SGDLS, YYNGEE. V lost 3 bases and J lost 0, with 11 bases in between. The CDR3 runs to 15 residues. In DNA form, the CDR3 reads TGTGCCAGCAGCGGAACTAGCAGTAGCACAGATACGCAGTATTTT. This codes for CASSGTSSSTDTQYF.

CDR3 amino acids: CAFSEGANIQYF. As DNA, the CDR3 is TGTGCCTTCTCGGAAGGGGCTAACATTCAGTACTTC. The rearrangement uses TRBV30 and TRBJ2-4; a possible D gene is TRBD1 (5 bases). The length of the CDR3 is 12 residues. CDR1 GTSNPN and CDR2 SVGIG come from the germline V gene (reference sequence). V was clipped by 7 bases and J by 7 bases, with 14 bases between them.

The chain has TRBV19 and TRBJ1-3, with D maybe TRBD1 (5 bases). There are 14 residues in the CDR3. Germline CDR1 reads LNHDA; CDR2 reads SQIVND (reference sequence). Trimming removed 8 bases from V and 4 bases from J, with 15 bases in between. The CDR3 DNA follows: TGTGCCAGTCTCCCGCAGGGACTCGGAAACACCATATATTTT. It codes for CASLPQGLGNTIYF.

The chain combines TRBV27 with TRBJ2-7; tentatively, D is TRBD1 (5 bases). The CDR3 contains 13 residues. Germline V CDR1 and CDR2: MNHEY, SMNVEV (reference sequence). V was trimmed by 3 bases and J by 3 bases, leaving 9 bases between them. The CDR3 loop is CASSFSTGYEQYF. The CDR3 coding sequence is TGTGCCAGCAGTTTTTCCACAGGCTACGAGCAGTACTTC.

This sequence joins TRBV10-3 and TRBJ2-1; TRBD2 might be the D (6 bases). The CDR3 has 14 amino acids. Germline V gene lookup returns CDR1 ENHRY and CDR2 SYGVKD. With 2 bases removed from V and 9 bases from J, the gap between germline ends came to 14 bases. CDR3 sequence reads: CAISEARGSSEQFF. Written as DNA, the CDR3 is TGTGCCATCAGTGAGGCCCGGGGGTCGAGTGAGCAGTTCTTC.

This chain uses TRBV19 with TRBJ1-5; D might be TRBD1 (5 bases). The CDR3 extends over 14 amino acids. The V end lost 0 bases, the J end lost 10 bases, and 13 bases lay between the germline ends. Germline assignment: CDR1 LNHDA and CDR2 SQIVND (reference sequence). The CDR3 protein is CASSIDDSPSPQHF. DNA for the CDR3: TGTGCCAGTAGTATAGACGACAGCCCCAGTCCCCAGCATTTT. Full variable domain (outside the CDR3, taken from reference TRBV19 and TRBJ1-5): DGGITQSPKYLFRKEGQNVTLSCEQNLNHDAMYWYRQDPGQGLRLIYYSQIVNDFQKGDIAEGYSVSREKKESFPLTVTSAQKNPTAFYLCASSIDDSPSPQHFGDGTRLSIL.

The chain links TRBV4-2 to TRBJ2-1; TRBD2 matches at 8 bases. With 0 bases clipped from V and 7 bases from J, the junction kept 5 bases outside the gene matches. CDR1 LGHNA and CDR2 YNFKEQ come from the germline V gene. The CDR3 totals 15 residues. CDR3 DNA sequence: TGTGCCAGCAGCCAAGATTTCGGGACTAGTAATGAGCAGTTCTTC. Protein sequence: CASSQDFGTSNEQFF.

This chain uses TRBV7-2 with TRBJ2-7, with 9 nucleotides matching TRBD2. Germline V lookup: CDR1 SGHTA, CDR2 FQGNSA. The J segment lost 6 bases and the V segment lost 3 bases, leaving 6 bases of the junction unmatched. The CDR3 totals 14 residues. CDR3 amino acids: CASSFSVAGVEQYF. The CDR3 coding sequence is TGTGCCAGCAGCTTTTCTGTAGCGGGAGTCGAGCAGTACTTC.

The rearrangement uses TRBV6-1 and TRBJ1-2; unclear D gene. This CDR3 spans 13 amino acids. V dropped 1 base and J dropped 4 bases, with 7 bases sitting between them. The germline CDR1 and CDR2 sequences are MNHNS and SASEGT. The CDR3 coding sequence is TGTGCCAGCAGTGAAGAACAGTTCTATGGCTACACCTTC. This codes for CASSEEQFYGYTF.

The chain employs TRBV28 and TRBJ1-4; weak D call: TRBD1 (6 bases). The V end lost 4 bases, the J end lost 4 bases, and 19 bases lay between the germline ends. Germline V lookup: CDR1 MDHEN, CDR2 SYDVKM. The CDR3 is 17 amino acids. As DNA, the CDR3 is TGTGCCAGCAGTTCAGCCTCCTTGGACAGTTTTAATGAAAAACTGTTTTTT. Amino acid sequence: CASSSASLDSFNEKLFF.

The chain combines TRBV5-4 with TRBJ2-2, with 11 positions matching TRBD2. CDR3 length equals 16 residues. CDR1 is SGHNT, CDR2 YYREEE, per germline (reference sequence). V lost 7 bases to trimming and J lost 0 bases; unmatched junction nucleotides: 5. CDR3 bases: TGTGCCAGCCGGACTAGCGGGCATCCGAACACCGGGGAGCTGTTTTTT. Encoded protein: CASRTSGHPNTGELFF.

This chain's CDR3 is CASSQEQGQTYEQYF. For the CDR3, the DNA is TGCGCCAGCAGCCAAGAACAGGGACAGACCTACGAGCAGTACTTC. The chain carries TRBV4-1 and TRBJ2-7, with 7 bases fitting TRBD1. In germline, CDR1 is MGHRA, CDR2 YSYEKL. V was clipped by 0 bases and J by 2 bases; unmatched bases: 4. The CDR3 has 15 amino acids.

The gene calls are TRBV19 and TRBJ1-2, with D unclear. There are 13 residues in the CDR3. The germline V gene encodes CDR1 LNHDA and CDR2 SQIVND (reference sequence). V lost 3 bases to trimming and J lost 5 bases, with 10 bases between them. CDR3 bases: TGTGCCAGTAGTATCGGAGCACCTTATGGCTACACCTTC. The encoded protein is CASSIGAPYGYTF.

The chain links TRBV7-3 to TRBJ1-2; 7 nucleotides align to TRBD1. The germline V gene has CDR1 SGHTA and CDR2 FQGTGA. The junction had 16 bases not matched to a gene; V was cut back by 5 bases and J by 10 bases. CDR3 length: 15 amino acids. DNA for the CDR3: TGTGCCAGCAGCCTTGAGGGACAGCCCCGAGAGGCCTACACCTTC. As protein: CASSLEGQPREAYTF.

The table lists this clone with a few counts. The V gene is TRBV2, the J gene TRBJ1-2; TRBD1 aligns across 7 bases. J gave up 4 bases and V 5 bases, and 7 bases lay outside the gene matches. CDR3 length: 14 amino acids. Germline CDR1 is SNHLY and CDR2 is FYNNEI. Here the CDR3 DNA reads TGTGCCAGCAGTTCCGGACAGGCATTCTATGGCTACACCTTC. Its translation: CASSSGQAFYGYTF.

The gene calls are TRBV2 and TRBJ2-7; 7 bases are shared with TRBD2. Germline CDR1 SNHLY, CDR2 FYNNEI. The trim removed 5 bases at V and 4 bases at J, leaving 5 bases unmatched. This CDR3 is built from 13 residues. The CDR3 spells CASSPGGGYEQYF. Here the CDR3 DNA reads TGTGCCAGCAGTCCGGGGGGAGGTTACGAGCAGTACTTC. Full variable domain (outside the CDR3, taken from reference TRBV2 and TRBJ2-7): EPEVTQTPSHQVTQMGQEVILRCVPISNHLYFYWYRQILGQKVEFLVSFYNNEISEKSEIFDDQFSVERPDGSNFTLKIRSTKLEDSAMYFCASSPGGGYEQYFGPGTRLTVT.

J is TRBJ1-5 and V is TRBV10-3; the D gene is possibly TRBD1 (5 bases). Germline CDR1 reads ENHRY; CDR2 reads SYGVKD. CDR3 size: 16 residues. Trimming pared 3 bases from V and 4 bases from J, leaving 16 bases between. The CDR3 loop reads CAISESKVGGNQPQHF. CDR3 DNA: TGTGCCATCAGTGAATCGAAGGTCGGGGGTAATCAGCCCCAGCATTTT.

The chain uses TRBV27 and TRBJ2-3; TRBD2 matches at 9 bases. The V gene's germline CDR1 is MNHEY and CDR2 SMNVEV (reference sequence). This CDR3 comprises 17 residues. The J segment lost 3 bases and the V segment lost 4 bases, leaving 11 bases of the junction unmatched. The CDR3 region is CASSSGREGKVTDTQYF. CDR3 DNA: TGTGCCAGCAGTTCGGGGCGGGAGGGCAAAGTAACAGATACGCAGTATTTT.

CDR3 residues: CASSQGAIYQETQYF. CDR3 coding DNA: TGCGCCAGCAGCCAAGGAGCCATTTACCAAGAGACCCAGTACTTC. V is TRBV4-1 and J is TRBJ2-5, with unresolved D. Germline-derived CDR1 and CDR2 are MGHRA and YSYEKL. The V end lost 1 base, the J end lost 0 bases, and 9 bases lay between the germline ends. The CDR3 contains 15 residues.